The T cell receptor (beta chain) described here comes from a study of preoperative IRX-2 immunotherapy in early breast cancer (dated by TCRdb to the late 2010s). Library preparation was by the immunoSEQ multiplex PCR assay. TCRdb took over this immuneACCESS table, retaining in-frame rearrangements with V and J assigned. Such tables are incomplete; in checked studies, under half of the missing clones stem from an unresolved V gene, and the remainder is unexplained. For this sample the table gives roughly 24,000 clones, of which about 75% were detected only once. The top ten clonotypes cover less than 8% of the sample. The treatment or condition label corresponds to: preoperative locoregional IRX-2 cytokine immunotherapy. The samples were obtained from a phase Ib study that tested preoperative, locoregional IRX-2 cytokine immunotherapy designed to prime immune responses. Patients with early-stage breast cancer who were given IRX-2 before surgery served as donors.

V is shortened by 3 bases, J by 2 bases, and the region joining them spans 8 bases. CDR1 and CDR2 are read off the germline V gene as SGHVT and SQSDAQ. The CDR3 measures 15 amino acids from cysteine to phenylalanine. Only the CDR3 part of the read is kept: 45 bases, read in frame from the first base. Remarks on this clone: Its antigen is unknown. No base quality information exists; no much larger clone differs at one position.

The sequencing used lymph node tissue, collected after IRX-2 immunotherapy. The chain joins TRBV7-4 to TRBJ2-6; the D gene is not confidently resolved. The sequence derives from a human donor with breast cancer. The sequenced DNA is TGTGCCAGCAGCTTTCGGGTGACTGGGGCCAACGTCCTGACTTTC. Its protein product is CASSFRVTGANVLTF.